These T cell receptor beta chains were read from a single sample in a study of blood T cell repertoires in COVID-19. Only in-frame clones appear in the TCRdb table, and some are missing; sequencing was by immunoSEQ multiplex PCR. The sample contains under 70,000 clones, 84% of which appear only once. The sample was peripheral blood. The origin of the receptors is a woman older than 75 with acute or convalescent COVID-19. The CDR3 runs from the conserved cysteine through the conserved F or W. The D gene is left open where the match is weak. Rows give clone size only sometimes, using once, few, many, or a class for an expanded clone.

v_call: TRBV5-1
j_call: TRBJ1-3
clone_size: -
d_call: -
cdr3_aa: CASSLSVSSGNTIYF
cdr3_nt: TGCGCCAGCAGCTTGTCGGTATCCTCTGGAAACACCATATATTTT

v_call: TRBV5-6
j_call: TRBJ1-5
clone_size: -
d_call: -
cdr3_aa: CASSWGGAIRNQPQHF
cdr3_nt: TGTGCCAGCAGCTGGGGCGGGGCTATCCGGAATCAGCCCCAGCATTTT

v_call: TRBV7-9
j_call: TRBJ2-7
clone_size: medium-sized
d_call: -
cdr3_aa: CASSLVSDEQYF
cdr3_nt: TGTGCCAGCAGCTTAGTGTCGGACGAGCAGTACTTC

v_call: TRBV7-2
j_call: TRBJ2-2
clone_size: -
d_call: TRBD2
cdr3_aa: CASSRGLAGTNTGELFF
cdr3_nt: TGTGCCAGCAGCCGGGGACTAGCGGGCACGAACACCGGGGAGCTGTTTTTT

v_call: TRBV18
j_call: TRBJ2-5
clone_size: -
d_call: -
cdr3_aa: CASSPLGETQYF
cdr3_nt: TGTGCCAGCTCACCACTCGGGGAGACCCAGTACTTC

v_call: TRBV3-1/TRBV3-2
j_call: TRBJ1-2
clone_size: -
d_call: -
cdr3_aa: CASSQEQPKPRDGYTF
cdr3_nt: TGTGCCAGCAGCCAAGAACAGCCTAAACCGAGGGATGGCTACACCTTC

v_call: TRBV10-1
j_call: TRBJ1-5
clone_size: -
d_call: TRBD1
cdr3_aa: CASRSQGVHQPQHF
cdr3_nt: TGCGCCAGCAGGAGTCAGGGGGTGCACCAGCCCCAGCATTTT

v_call: TRBV7-3
j_call: TRBJ2-2
clone_size: few
d_call: -
cdr3_aa: CASSPESGGTGELFF
cdr3_nt: TGTGCCAGCAGCCCCGAATCTGGAGGGACCGGGGAGCTGTTTTTT

v_call: TRBV12-3/TRBV12-4
j_call: TRBJ1-3
clone_size: -
d_call: TRBD1
cdr3_aa: CASSRRDRETIYF
cdr3_nt: TGTGCCAGCAGTCGACGGGACAGGGAAACCATATATTTT

v_call: TRBV5-1
j_call: TRBJ1-1
clone_size: few
d_call: TRBD1
cdr3_aa: CASSSGQESNTEAFF
cdr3_nt: TGCGCCAGCAGCTCGGGACAGGAATCGAACACTGAAGCTTTCTTT

v_call: TRBV2
j_call: TRBJ1-1
clone_size: -
d_call: -
cdr3_aa: CASRSAFF
cdr3_nt: TGTGCCAGCAGGAGTGCTTTCTTT

v_call: TRBV7-8
j_call: TRBJ1-1
clone_size: -
d_call: -
cdr3_aa: CASSLAYSGVGEAFF
cdr3_nt: TGTGCCAGCAGCTTAGCTTATTCAGGTGTTGGTGAAGCTTTCTTT

v_call: TRBV4-1
j_call: TRBJ2-1
clone_size: -
d_call: TRBD1
cdr3_aa: CASSQALWTGQGEFF
cdr3_nt: TGCGCCAGCAGCCAAGCCCTTTGGACAGGTCAAGGGGAGTTCTTC

v_call: TRBV5-1
j_call: TRBJ1-1
clone_size: once
d_call: -
cdr3_aa: CASSLRGSLPEAFF
cdr3_nt: TGCGCCAGCAGCTTGCGAGGAAGTCTCCCTGAAGCTTTCTTT

v_call: TRBV5-1
j_call: TRBJ2-7
clone_size: -
d_call: TRBD2
cdr3_aa: CASSLDAGGPYEQYF
cdr3_nt: TGCGCCAGCAGCTTGGATGCGGGGGGGCCCTACGAGCAGTACTTC

v_call: TRBV30
j_call: TRBJ1-1
clone_size: few
d_call: -
cdr3_aa: CAWIPGGRMNTEAFF
cdr3_nt: TGTGCCTGGATTCCCGGGGGGCGCATGAACACTGAAGCTTTCTTT

v_call: TRBV5-6
j_call: TRBJ2-7
clone_size: -
d_call: TRBD2
cdr3_aa: CASSLLGPAGGSYEQYF
cdr3_nt: TGTGCCAGCAGCTTGCTCGGGCCTGCGGGAGGGTCCTACGAGCAGTACTTC

v_call: TRBV5-5
j_call: TRBJ2-2
clone_size: -
d_call: TRBD1
cdr3_aa: CASSQGQALNTGELFF
cdr3_nt: TGTGCCAGCAGCCAAGGACAGGCACTTAACACCGGGGAGCTGTTTTTT

v_call: TRBV6-6
j_call: TRBJ1-5
clone_size: -
d_call: -
cdr3_aa: CASSAGGSGNQPQHF
cdr3_nt: TGTGCCAGCAGTGCCGGGGGGAGTGGCAATCAGCCCCAGCATTTT

v_call: TRBV6-5
j_call: TRBJ1-1
clone_size: -
d_call: -
cdr3_aa: CASSLGANTEAFF
cdr3_nt: TGTGCCAGCTCTCTGGGGGCTAACACTGAAGCTTTCTTT

v_call: TRBV7-2
j_call: TRBJ1-1
clone_size: -
d_call: TRBD1
cdr3_aa: CASSPRWGTGGLGATEAFF
cdr3_nt: TGTGCCAGCAGTCCCCGATGGGGGACAGGGGGGTTGGGGGCCACTGAAGCTTTCTTT

v_call: TRBV7-8
j_call: TRBJ1-1
clone_size: -
d_call: -
cdr3_aa: CASSLMGWRGRLDTEAFF
cdr3_nt: TGTGCCAGCAGCTTAATGGGTTGGCGGGGGAGGTTGGACACTGAAGCTTTCTTT

v_call: TRBV19
j_call: TRBJ1-4
clone_size: once
d_call: -
cdr3_aa: CASSPGRRAANEKLFF
cdr3_nt: TGTGCCAGCTCACCGGGCCGACGAGCGGCTAATGAAAAACTGTTTTTT

v_call: TRBV19
j_call: TRBJ1-2
clone_size: -
d_call: TRBD1
cdr3_aa: CASSNTGGLIYGYTF
cdr3_nt: TGTGCCAGTAGTAATACAGGGGGTCTTATCTATGGCTACACCTTC

v_call: TRBV12-3/TRBV12-4
j_call: TRBJ1-5
clone_size: -
d_call: -
cdr3_aa: CASTAGSNQPQHF
cdr3_nt: TGTGCCAGCACCGCCGGTAGCAATCAGCCCCAGCATTTT

v_call: TRBV11-2
j_call: TRBJ1-4
clone_size: -
d_call: TRBD1
cdr3_aa: CASSFTTGGGEKLFF
cdr3_nt: TGTGCCAGCAGCTTCACAACAGGGGGAGGCGAAAAACTGTTTTTT

v_call: TRBV7-9
j_call: TRBJ1-3
clone_size: -
d_call: -
cdr3_aa: CASSLVYGSSGNTIYF
cdr3_nt: TGTGCCAGCAGCTTAGTGTATGGGAGCTCTGGAAACACCATATATTTT

v_call: TRBV6-1
j_call: TRBJ1-2
clone_size: -
d_call: -
cdr3_aa: CASSESGLMGYGYTF
cdr3_nt: TGTGCCAGCAGTGAATCAGGGTTAATGGGCTATGGCTACACCTTC

v_call: TRBV19
j_call: TRBJ1-5
clone_size: -
d_call: -
cdr3_aa: CASSRQSRGNRRNQPQHF
cdr3_nt: TGTGCCAGTAGTCGGCAAAGTAGGGGGAATCGCCGCAATCAGCCCCAGCATTTT

v_call: TRBV7-9
j_call: TRBJ1-2
clone_size: once
d_call: TRBD1
cdr3_aa: CASSLGQGENYGYTF
cdr3_nt: TGTGCCAGCAGCCTCGGACAGGGAGAAAACTATGGCTACACCTTC

v_call: TRBV11-3
j_call: TRBJ2-1
clone_size: few
d_call: TRBD2
cdr3_aa: CASSPGQGTSGGAGNEQFF
cdr3_nt: TGTGCCAGCAGCCCAGGACAGGGGACTAGCGGGGGAGCGGGGAATGAGCAGTTCTTC

v_call: TRBV5-4
j_call: TRBJ2-3
clone_size: -
d_call: -
cdr3_aa: CASSRTSGTDTQYF
cdr3_nt: TGTGCCAGCAGTAGGACATCAGGCACAGATACGCAGTATTTT